Following are 22 T cell receptor beta chains from one sample sequenced in a study of breast tumors, draining lymph nodes, adjacent tissues. Breast cancer patients provided tissue from their axillary draining lymph nodes. One entry per CDR3 protein, called by TCRdb with MiXCR from the multiplex PCR reads. The sample carries about 300,000 distinct CDR3 sequences, around 30% recorded once. Sequencing input: axillary lymph node tissue. Receptor source: a female donor with breast cancer. Some clones in this sample may be carry-over from other donors' samples.

This clonotype came up many times. The CDR3 loop reads CSARDRSDRDRNSPLHF. Written as DNA, the CDR3 is TGCAGTGCTAGAGATCGATCGGACAGGGACCGCAATTCACCCCTCCACTTT. V is TRBV20-1 and J is TRBJ1-6, with 8 bases that match TRBD1. The J segment lost 7 bases and the V segment lost 0 bases, leaving 11 bases of the junction unmatched. This CDR3 is 17 amino acids long. Germline loops: CDR1 DFQATT, CDR2 SNEGSKA (reference sequence).

Many counts were recorded for this clonotype. The chain links TRBV20-1 to TRBJ2-3, with 14 bases lining up with TRBD2. The CDR3 runs to 14 residues. Germline assignment: CDR1 DFQATT and CDR2 SNEGSKA (reference sequence). J lost 4 bases, V lost 5 bases, and 2 bases had no gene match. DNA of the CDR3: TGCAGTGCTCCGGGACTAGCGGGAGCAGATACGCAGTATTTT. Translated, it gives CSAPGLAGADTQYF.

The table lists this clonotype with a few counts. The CDR3 loop is CASSLDIPNLYNEQFF. The CDR3 DNA follows: TGTGCCAGCAGCTTAGATATCCCCAACCTTTACAATGAGCAGTTCTTC. The genes are TRBV11-2 and TRBJ2-1, with no clear D. The germline V gene encodes CDR1 SGHAT and CDR2 FQNNGV. The CDR3 length is 16 residues. V dropped 0 bases and J dropped 4 bases, with 13 bases sitting between them.

This clonotype was seen ten or more times. The V gene is TRBV20-1, the J gene TRBJ2-3, with TRBD2 matching over 7 bases. CDR1 is DFQATT and CDR2 is SNEGSKA in the germline V gene (reference sequence). This CDR3 is 14 amino acids long. The V gene end was trimmed by 6 bases and the J gene end by 1 base; junction bases not matched to a gene: 7. CDR3 sequence reads: CSAQTSSGTDTQYF. The CDR3 DNA reads as TGCAGTGCCCAGACTAGCTCAGGCACAGATACGCAGTATTTT.

This clonotype was counted between two and nine times. The chain combines TRBV9 with TRBJ2-3, with 12 bases fitting TRBD2. The germline V gene encodes CDR1 SGDLS and CDR2 YYNGEE. V lost 3 bases and J lost 11; bases outside the gene matches: 10. This CDR3 is built from 15 residues. CDR3 amino acids: CASSAGTSGYNEQYF. DNA of the CDR3: TGTGCCAGCAGCGCCGGGACTAGCGGGTACAATGAGCAGTATTTT.

This clonotype showed up many times. The genes are TRBV15 and TRBJ2-5; D unclear. V was clipped by 0 bases and J by 2 bases, with 10 bases between them. Germline loops: CDR1 LNHNV, CDR2 YYDKDF (reference sequence). There are 15 residues in the CDR3. CDR3 sequence: CATSREYLEQETQYF. CDR3 DNA sequence: TGTGCCACCAGCAGAGAATATTTAGAGCAAGAGACCCAGTACTTC.

The chain joins TRBV7-9 to TRBJ1-5, with no clear D. Germline CDR1 SEHNR, CDR2 FQNEAQ (reference sequence). CDR3 length equals 16 residues. With 7 bases removed from V and 1 base from J, the gap between germline ends came to 17 bases. The CDR3 reads CASTNLRRESNQPQHF. Written as DNA, the CDR3 is TGTGCCAGCACCAACCTACGGAGGGAGAGCAATCAGCCCCAGCATTTT.

This clonotype was picked up a small number of times. The J gene is TRBJ2-4, the V gene TRBV2, with no clear D. Germline CDR1 and CDR2: SNHLY and FYNNEI. With 3 bases removed from V and 0 bases from J, the gap between germline ends came to 9 bases. The CDR3 spans 15 residues. The CDR3 DNA reads TGTGCCAGCAGTGAGCTGTCCGCAGCCAAAAACATTCAGTACTTC. Encoded protein: CASSELSAAKNIQYF.

This clonotype was recorded many times. The chain joins TRBV5-4 to TRBJ2-5; 9 bases match TRBD1. Germline CDR1 reads SGHNT; CDR2 reads YYREEE (reference sequence). V was pared by 2 bases and J by 5 bases, with 7 bases of the junction left unmatched. The CDR3 has 15 amino acids. CDR3 sequence reads: CASSFLDRGEETQYF. CDR3 DNA sequence: TGTGCCAGCAGCTTTTTGGACAGGGGAGAGGAGACCCAGTACTTC.

This clonotype has at least ten counts. The V gene is TRBV20-1, the J gene TRBJ2-5; D gene unclear. V shed 1 base and J shed 2 bases, with 17 bases lying between them. CDR1 DFQATT and CDR2 SNEGSKA come from the germline V gene (reference sequence). The CDR3 has 16 amino acids. The CDR3 DNA follows: TGCAGTGCTAGAGTCGTCGGCAGGCAGATTCAAGAGACCCAGTACTTC. Its protein is CSARVVGRQIQETQYF.

This clonotype was counted many times. The chain recombines TRBV20-1 with TRBJ1-5; D gene uncertain. In germline, CDR1 is DFQATT, CDR2 SNEGSKA (reference sequence). Trimming left V 3 bases short and J 4 bases short, with 19 bases between. This CDR3 has 16 amino acids. CDR3: CSASKVRNWANQPQHF. The CDR3 region has the DNA TGCAGTGCTAGTAAGGTCCGGAATTGGGCAAATCAGCCCCAGCATTTT.

This clonotype was counted between two and nine times. This chain connects TRBV6-1 to TRBJ1-2; D might be TRBD1 (5 bases). Germline V gene sequence: CDR1 MNHNS, CDR2 SASEGT. Between the trimmed V and J ends, which lost 3 bases and 0 bases, there was a span of 11 bases. The CDR3 contains 15 residues. CDR3 coding DNA: TGTGCCAGCAGTGAGGCAGGGACGACTAACTATGGCTACACCTTC. Translation: CASSEAGTTNYGYTF.

V usage is TRBV6-5 and J usage is TRBJ1-4, with D possibly TRBD1 on 6 matching bases. Germline loops: CDR1 MNHEY, CDR2 SVGAGI. Trimming shortened V by 4 bases and J by 10 bases, and 19 bases separated the two germline ends. The CDR3 has 15 amino acids. In DNA, the CDR3 is TGTGCCAGCAGTTCCAGGGGACTAGCGGGAGGAAAACTGTTTTTT. Protein product: CASSSRGLAGGKLFF.

V gene TRBV5-8 combines with J gene TRBJ1-2; the D is unclear. Germline assignment: CDR1 SGHTS and CDR2 YDEGEE. V lost 0 bases and J lost 1, with 13 bases in between. This CDR3 spans 16 amino acids. The chain's CDR3 is CASSLGGQDINYGYTF. CDR3 DNA: TGTGCCAGCAGCTTGGGTGGGCAGGATATTAACTATGGCTACACCTTC.

This clonotype was counted ten times or more. The chain links TRBV7-6 to TRBJ1-6; no clear D gene. The germline gives CDR1 SGHVS, CDR2 FNYEAQ. V shed 0 bases and J shed 5 bases, with 8 bases lying between them. This CDR3 is built from 15 residues. The CDR3 sequence is CASSLALKNNSPLHF. CDR3 sequence (DNA): TGTGCCAGCAGCTTAGCCCTCAAGAATAATTCACCCCTCCACTTT.

This clonotype was counted ten times or more. The rearrangement uses TRBV29-1 and TRBJ2-1; 13 bases agree with TRBD2. Trimming took 5 bases from V and 5 from J; bases not matched to a gene: 12. CDR1 SQVTM and CDR2 ANQGSEA come from the germline V gene. The CDR3 contains 17 residues. CDR3 coding DNA: TGCAGCGTTTCAGGGGTGCGGACTAGCGGGAGCAACAATGAGCAGTTCTTC. Translation gives CSVSGVRTSGSNNEQFF.

This clonotype was detected many times. The V gene is TRBV15, the J gene TRBJ2-1; 7 bases are shared with TRBD2. CDR1 is LNHNV and CDR2 is YYDKDF in the germline V gene (reference sequence). V lost 5 bases, J lost 5 bases, and 9 bases stayed unmatched. CDR3 length: 15 residues. This CDR3 is CATSARLADDNEQFF. CDR3 DNA: TGTGCCACCAGCGCCCGGCTAGCGGACGACAATGAGCAGTTCTTC.

Only a few counts were recorded for this clonotype. A read error may be the cause here, since a much bigger clone is one base away. The V gene is TRBV9, the J gene TRBJ2-3; 10 positions agree with TRBD2. This CDR3 has 15 amino acids. Germline V lookup: CDR1 SGDLS, CDR2 YYNGEE. V lost 4 bases, J lost 4 bases, and 6 bases stayed unmatched. CDR3: CASSKTSGTADTQYF. In DNA form, the CDR3 reads TGTGCCAGCAGCAAAACTAGCGGGACCGCAGATACGCAGTATTTT.

Note on this clonotype: Without the conserved terminal phenylalanine or tryptophan, this CDR3 likely stems from a read error. The DNA is left out, because the CDR3 cannot be placed on it with certainty; the CDR3 is given as TCRdb lists it. V is TRBV20-1 and J is TRBJ1-2; the table's TRBD1 call for D was not verified on the DNA. From its first to its last residue, the CDR3 has 8 amino acids. CDR1 DFQATT and CDR2 SNEGSKA come from the germline V gene (reference sequence). The CDR3 is CSARGQAI.

There are many counts of this clonotype. The chain recombines TRBV5-1 with TRBJ1-2; D remains ambiguous. V gave up 0 bases and J gave up 0 bases, with 9 bases separating them. The CDR3 consists of 15 residues. The V gene's germline CDR1 is SGHRS and CDR2 YFSETQ. CDR3 sequence reads: CASSLGNRANYGYTF. For the CDR3, the DNA is TGCGCCAGCAGCTTGGGAAACAGAGCTAACTATGGCTACACCTTC.

The chain uses TRBV20-1 and TRBJ1-1; 7 bases align to TRBD1. Unmatched junction bases numbered 6, after V lost 5 bases and J lost 0 bases. The germline CDR1 and CDR2 sequences are DFQATT and SNEGSKA (reference sequence). The CDR3 extends over 14 amino acids. This CDR3 is CSASDRALNTEAFF. CDR3 DNA: TGCAGTGCTTCCGACAGGGCACTGAACACTGAAGCTTTCTTT.

V is TRBV27 and J is TRBJ2-5, with 7 positions matching TRBD1. The CDR3 extends over 13 amino acids. After removal of 7 bases from V and 3 bases from J, the junction contained 5 bases not matched to a gene. Looked up from germline, CDR1 is MNHEY and CDR2 is SMNVEV (reference sequence). The CDR3 DNA reads as TGTGCCAGCATCCCCGACAGGGAAGAGACCCAGTACTTC. Amino acids: CASIPDREETQYF.